A single sample is the source of the 18 T cell receptor beta chains below, sequenced in a study of tumor-infiltrating lymphocytes in localized non-small cell lung cancer. Using immunoSEQ multiplex PCR, the repertoire was profiled, and TCRdb retains in-frame clones only, with some absent. The table includes under 8,500 clones, roughly 70% detected once. The sequenced sample was lung tumor tissue. These receptors all stem from a human donor with non-small cell lung cancer.

Only a few counts were recorded for this clone. The V and J genes are TRBV5-4 and TRBJ1-1; D may be TRBD1 (5 bases). The CDR3 is made up of 13 amino acids. Trimming removed 2 bases from V and 5 bases from J, with 10 bases in between. In germline, CDR1 is SGHNT, CDR2 YYREEE (reference sequence). The CDR3 DNA sequence: TGTGCCAGCAGCTTCGGGGGTGAGACTGAAGCTTTCTTT. It translates to CASSFGGETEAFF. Using reference TRBV5-4 and TRBJ1-1 for the parts outside the CDR3, the full variable domain is ETGVTQSPTHLIKTRGQQVTLRCSSQSGHNTVSWYQQALGQGPQFIFQYYREEENGRGNFPPRFSGLQFPNYSSELNVNALELDDSALYLCASSFGGETEAFFGQGTRLTVV.

This clone was counted between two and nine times. This chain joins TRBV7-9 and TRBJ1-2, with D maybe TRBD1 (6 bases). V lost 3 bases to trimming and J lost 2 bases, with 7 bases between them. Germline CDR1 and CDR2: SEHNR and FQNEAQ (reference sequence). The CDR3 length is 13 residues. The DNA of the CDR3 is TGTGCCAGCAGCTTGGGGGCGAACTATGGCTACACCTTC. Translated, it gives CASSLGANYGYTF.

This sequence joins TRBV4-3 and TRBJ1-2; tentatively, D is TRBD1 (6 bases). This CDR3 is 15 amino acids long. CDR1 is LGHNA and CDR2 is YSLEER in the germline V gene. Trimming shortened V by 2 bases and J by 8 bases, and 18 bases separated the two germline ends. The DNA of the CDR3 is TGCGCCAGCAGCCAAACTACAGGGTTCTACCGAGGCTACACCTTC. It yields the protein CASSQTTGFYRGYTF.

V usage is TRBV18 and J usage is TRBJ2-5; D gene uncertain. Trimming stripped 0 bases from V and 2 bases from J, with 4 bases between. The CDR3 runs to 13 residues. The germline gives CDR1 KGHSH, CDR2 LQKENI. This CDR3 reads CASSPPGQETQYF. CDR3 coding DNA: TGTGCCAGCTCACCACCGGGACAAGAGACCCAGTACTTC.

The genes are TRBV5-1 and TRBJ1-3; 8 bases map to TRBD1. The CDR3 spans 18 residues. Germline-derived CDR1 and CDR2 are SGHRS and YFSETQ. V was pared by 4 bases and J by 0 bases, with 12 bases of the junction left unmatched. This chain's CDR3 is CASSLTGVSLGSGNTIYF. In DNA, the CDR3 is TGCGCCAGCAGCCTGACAGGGGTATCTCTGGGCTCTGGAAACACCATATATTTT.

The chain carries TRBV7-2 and TRBJ2-7, with TRBD2 as a possible D gene (6 bases). The V and J ends lost 3 bases and 3 bases respectively, with 15 bases between them. Germline CDR1 SGHTA, CDR2 FQGNSA. CDR3 size: 15 residues. CDR3 in DNA: TGTGCCAGCAGCTTCGCAACTAGCCGAAACTACGAGCAGTACTTC. This translates into CASSFATSRNYEQYF.

The rearrangement joins TRBV2 to TRBJ1-3; no firm D call. Trimming took 5 bases from V and 0 from J, leaving 11 bases between them. Germline V gives CDR1 SNHLY, CDR2 FYNNEI. The CDR3 totals 15 residues. The chain's CDR3 is CASSRLRGSGNTIYF. Here the CDR3 DNA reads TGTGCCAGCAGTCGTCTGCGGGGCTCTGGAAACACCATATATTTT. The variable domain in full, with the rest retrieved from reference TRBV2 and TRBJ1-3, is EPEVTQTPSHQVTQMGQEVILRCVPISNHLYFYWYRQILGQKVEFLVSFYNNEISEKSEIFDDQFSVERPDGSNFTLKIRSTKLEDSAMYFCASSRLRGSGNTIYFGEGSWLTVV.

The chain couples TRBV6-5 to TRBJ2-6; D is ambiguous. Germline V CDR1 and CDR2: MNHEY, SVGAGI. Trimming took 0 bases from V and 4 from J, leaving 7 bases between them. CDR3 length: 15 residues. The chain's CDR3 is CASSYSGSGANVLTF. The CDR3 DNA follows: TGTGCCAGCAGTTACTCGGGTTCCGGGGCCAACGTCCTGACTTTC.

The chain has TRBV15 and TRBJ2-1, with 8 bases that match TRBD2. Germline values: CDR1 LNHNV, CDR2 YYDKDF (reference sequence). The CDR3 has 14 residues. Trimming at V came to 1 base and at J to 6 bases, leaving 2 bases not matched to a gene. CDR3 bases: TGTGCCACCAGCAGAGGGCTAGCGGGCAATGAGCAGTTCTTC. Protein sequence: CATSRGLAGNEQFF.

This clone was seen a handful of times. The chain has TRBV7-3 and TRBJ2-5; TRBD2 aligns across 13 bases. CDR1 SGHTA and CDR2 FQGTGA come from the germline V gene. CDR3 size: 15 residues. V was pared by 5 bases and J by 5 bases, with 5 bases of the junction left unmatched. CDR3 DNA: TGTGCCAGCAGCCCGGGACTAGCGGGGAGTGAGACCCAGTACTTC. Amino acid sequence: CASSPGLAGSETQYF.

CDR3 protein: CASSPAAGSEYEQYF. CDR3 nucleotides: TGTGCCAGCTCACCAGCAGCGGGTAGCGAGTACGAGCAGTACTTC. J is TRBJ2-7 and V is TRBV18; TRBD2 is a possible D gene (6 bases). V was cut by 2 bases and J by 4 bases, with 15 bases left in between. CDR3 length equals 15 residues. Looked up from germline, CDR1 is KGHSH and CDR2 is LQKENI.

In this sample, this clone turned up a few times. The gene calls are TRBV15 and TRBJ2-7; 9 nucleotides line up with TRBD1. Losses at the gene ends were 4 bases for V and 3 bases for J; bases not matched to a gene: 7. CDR1 and CDR2 from the germline V gene are LNHNV and YYDKDF (reference sequence). This CDR3 comprises 15 residues. CDR3 sequence: CATSTGTGWIYEQYF. CDR3 coding DNA: TGTGCCACCAGCACCGGGACAGGGTGGATCTACGAGCAGTACTTC. Using reference TRBV15 and TRBJ2-7 for the parts outside the CDR3, the full variable domain is DAMVIQNPRYQVTQFGKPVTLSCSQTLNHNVMYWYQQKSSQAPKLLFHYYDKDFNNEADTPDNFQSRRPNTSFCFLDIRSPGLGDTAMYLCATSTGTGWIYEQYFGPGTRLTVT.

The sample holds a few counts of this clone. The J gene is TRBJ2-1, the V gene TRBV7-2; 9 nucleotides line up with TRBD2. Germline trimming cut 3 bases from V and 7 bases from J; bases unmatched to any gene: 10. The V gene's germline CDR1 is SGHTA and CDR2 FQGNSA. The CDR3 sequence is 16 residues long. CDR3 DNA: TGTGCCAGCAGCTTTGACGAGGCTAGCGGGGCGAATGAGCAGTTCTTC. This codes for CASSFDEASGANEQFF.

V gene TRBV6-5 combines with J gene TRBJ1-1; TRBD1 agrees at 8 bases. After removal of 5 bases from V and 5 bases from J, the junction contained 10 bases not matched to a gene. Germline CDR1 reads MNHEY; CDR2 reads SVGAGI. The CDR3 is 15 amino acids. The CDR3 DNA is TGTGCCAGCAGTCTGCAGGGGGCCGTAGATACTGAAGCTTTCTTT. Amino acids: CASSLQGAVDTEAFF.

This clone was detected a few times. The V and J genes are TRBV5-1 and TRBJ1-1; D possibly corresponds to TRBD1 (5 bases). The CDR3 extends over 14 amino acids. The germline V gene has CDR1 SGHRS and CDR2 YFSETQ. V was cut by 4 bases and J by 2 bases, with 12 bases left in between. CDR3 sequence (DNA): TGCGCCAGCAGCCTAGGACAAATAAACACTGAAGCTTTCTTT. It yields the protein CASSLGQINTEAFF. Combining the CDR3 with reference TRBV5-1 and TRBJ1-1 gives the whole variable domain KAGVTQTPRYLIKTRGQQVTLSCSPISGHRSVSWYQQTPGQGLQFLFEYFSETQRNKGNFPGRFSGRQFSNSRSEMNVSTLELGDSALYLCASSLGQINTEAFFGQGTRLTVV.

The V and J genes are TRBV7-8 and TRBJ1-1, with D possibly being TRBD1 (5 bases). Trimming shortened V by 7 bases and J by 4 bases, and 16 bases separated the two germline ends. The germline gives CDR1 SGHVS, CDR2 FQNEAQ. CDR3 length: 14 residues. The CDR3 region is CASTPTVTVTEAFF. CDR3 sequence (DNA): TGTGCCAGCACCCCTACCGTGACAGTCACTGAAGCTTTCTTT.

The chain joins TRBV6-5 to TRBJ1-5; TRBD1 matches at 8 bases. This CDR3 comprises 14 residues. With 6 bases clipped from V and 4 bases from J, the junction kept 5 bases outside the gene matches. CDR1 MNHEY and CDR2 SVGAGI come from the germline V gene. The CDR3 DNA reads TGTGCCAGCAGCCGGACAGGGATTAATCAGCCCCAGCATTTT. This sequence encodes CASSRTGINQPQHF.

This chain uses TRBV5-1 with TRBJ2-7; 8 nucleotides match TRBD2. Germline trimming cut 0 bases from V and 3 bases from J; bases unmatched to any gene: 8. Germline V gene lookup returns CDR1 SGHRS and CDR2 YFSETQ. The CDR3 loop spans 16 amino acids. The CDR3: CASSLEPRGDNYEQYF. The CDR3 DNA follows: TGCGCCAGCAGCTTGGAGCCGCGGGGGGACAACTACGAGCAGTACTTC. Supplemented by reference TRBV5-1 and TRBJ2-7, the full variable domain reads KAGVTQTPRYLIKTRGQQVTLSCSPISGHRSVSWYQQTPGQGLQFLFEYFSETQRNKGNFPGRFSGRQFSNSRSEMNVSTLELGDSALYLCASSLEPRGDNYEQYFGPGTRLTVT.